Sequencing of this T cell receptor beta chain was carried out in a study of cytomegalovirus exposure and HLA in healthy donors. The study ran its PCR with 60 Vbeta and 13 Jbeta primers. Measured with immunoSEQ multiplex PCR; TCRdb has only the in-frame clones, and not every one. The sample has over 150,000 clones, approximately 80% seen once. The germline CDR1 and CDR2 sequences are LGHNA and YSLEER. The CDR3 totals 18 residues. Trimming removed 0 bases at V and 0 bases at J, with 15 bases between. V is TRBV4-3 and J is TRBJ1-5; D is uncertain. The specimen sequenced was PBMCs. The source of this sequence is a woman in her forties or fifties in good health and CMV-seropositive. CDR3 sequence reads: CASSQDSVRQDSNQPQHF. CDR3 in DNA: TGCGCCAGCAGCCAAGATTCAGTCCGGCAGGATAGCAATCAGCCCCAGCATTTT.